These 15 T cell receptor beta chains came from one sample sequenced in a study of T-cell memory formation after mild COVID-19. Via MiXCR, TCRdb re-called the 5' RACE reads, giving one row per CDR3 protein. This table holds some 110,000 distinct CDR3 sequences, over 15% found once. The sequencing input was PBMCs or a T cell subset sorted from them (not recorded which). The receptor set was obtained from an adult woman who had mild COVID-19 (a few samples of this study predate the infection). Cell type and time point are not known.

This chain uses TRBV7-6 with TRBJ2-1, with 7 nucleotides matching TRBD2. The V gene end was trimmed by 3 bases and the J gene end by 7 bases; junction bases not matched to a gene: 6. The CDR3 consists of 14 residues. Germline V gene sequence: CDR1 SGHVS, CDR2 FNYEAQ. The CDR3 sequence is CASSFFGGGNEQFF. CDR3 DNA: TGTGCCAGCAGCTTCTTTGGGGGGGGGAATGAGCAGTTCTTC.

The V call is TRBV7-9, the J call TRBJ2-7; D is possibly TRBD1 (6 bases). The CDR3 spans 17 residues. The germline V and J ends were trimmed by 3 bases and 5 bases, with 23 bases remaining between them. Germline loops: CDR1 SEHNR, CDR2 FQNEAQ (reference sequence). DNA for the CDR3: TGTGCCAGCAGCTTGGAACCCCAGGGGTACCCAACGAACGAGCAGTACTTC. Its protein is CASSLEPQGYPTNEQYF. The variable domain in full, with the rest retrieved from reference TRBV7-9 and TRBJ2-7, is DTGVSQNPRHKITKRGQNVTFRCDPISEHNRLYWYRQTLGQGPEFLTYFQNEAQLEKSRLLSDRFSAERPKGSFSTLEIQRTEQGDSAMYLCASSLEPQGYPTNEQYFGPGTRLTVT.

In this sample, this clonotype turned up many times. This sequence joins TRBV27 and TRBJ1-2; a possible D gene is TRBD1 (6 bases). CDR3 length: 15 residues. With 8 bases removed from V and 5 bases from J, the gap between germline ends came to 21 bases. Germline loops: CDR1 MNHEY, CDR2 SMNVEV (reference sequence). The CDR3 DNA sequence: TGTGCCAGCTCATGGAAAGGGGGGCTGACTTATGGCTACACCTTC. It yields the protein CASSWKGGLTYGYTF.

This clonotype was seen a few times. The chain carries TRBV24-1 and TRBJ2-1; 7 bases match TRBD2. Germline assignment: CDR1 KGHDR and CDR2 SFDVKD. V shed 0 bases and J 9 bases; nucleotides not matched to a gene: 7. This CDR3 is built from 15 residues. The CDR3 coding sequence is TGTGCCACCAGTGATTTGTCCGGGGGGAACCCTGAGCAGTTCTTC. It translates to CATSDLSGGNPEQFF.

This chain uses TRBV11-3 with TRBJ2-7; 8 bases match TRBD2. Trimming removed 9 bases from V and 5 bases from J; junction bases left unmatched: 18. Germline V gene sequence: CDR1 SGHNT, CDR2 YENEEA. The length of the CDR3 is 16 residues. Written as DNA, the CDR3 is TGTGCCAGTGATGGATCCCTCCGGGAGGGTGAACACGAGCAGTACTTC. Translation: CASDGSLREGEHEQYF.

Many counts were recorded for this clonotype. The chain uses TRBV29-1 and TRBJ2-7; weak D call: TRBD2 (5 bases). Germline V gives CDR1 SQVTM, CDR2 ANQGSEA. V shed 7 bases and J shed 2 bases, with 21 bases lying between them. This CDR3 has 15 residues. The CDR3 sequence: CSGMGADGTPYEQYF. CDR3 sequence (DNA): TGCAGCGGTATGGGAGCGGATGGAACACCCTACGAGCAGTACTTC.

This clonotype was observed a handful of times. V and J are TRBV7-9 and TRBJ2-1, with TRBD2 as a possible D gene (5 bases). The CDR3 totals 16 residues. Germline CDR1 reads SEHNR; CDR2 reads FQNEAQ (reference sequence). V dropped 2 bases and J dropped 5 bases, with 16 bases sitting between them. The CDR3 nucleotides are TGTGCCAGCAGCTTATGGAGCGGAGGACCTGACAATGAGCAGTTCTTC. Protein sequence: CASSLWSGGPDNEQFF.

The CDR3 spells CASSSPGRGEAFF. The CDR3 coding sequence is TGTGCCAGCAGCTCACCAGGGAGAGGAGAAGCTTTCTTT. The J gene is TRBJ1-1, the V gene TRBV11-1, with D possibly being TRBD1 (5 bases). The germline V and J ends were trimmed by 4 bases and 8 bases, with 14 bases remaining between them. Germline CDR1 is SGHAT and CDR2 is FQDESV (reference sequence). CDR3 length equals 13 residues.

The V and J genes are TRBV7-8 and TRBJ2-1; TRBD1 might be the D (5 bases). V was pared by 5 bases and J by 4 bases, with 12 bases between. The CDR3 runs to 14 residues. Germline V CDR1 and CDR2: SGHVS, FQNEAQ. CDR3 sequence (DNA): TGTGCCAGCAGCCCCCAGGGCCGGTACAATGAGCAGTTCTTC. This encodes CASSPQGRYNEQFF.

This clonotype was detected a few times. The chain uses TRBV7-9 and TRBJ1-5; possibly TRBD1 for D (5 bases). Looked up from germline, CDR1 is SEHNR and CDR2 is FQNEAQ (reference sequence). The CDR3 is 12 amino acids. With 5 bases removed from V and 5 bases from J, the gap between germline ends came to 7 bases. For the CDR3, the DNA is TGTGCCAGCAGCCGGGGCGATCAGCCCCAGCATTTT. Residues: CASSRGDQPQHF. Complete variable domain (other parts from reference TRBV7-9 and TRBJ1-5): DTGVSQNPRHKITKRGQNVTFRCDPISEHNRLYWYRQTLGQGPEFLTYFQNEAQLEKSRLLSDRFSAERPKGSFSTLEIQRTEQGDSAMYLCASSRGDQPQHFGDGTRLSIL.

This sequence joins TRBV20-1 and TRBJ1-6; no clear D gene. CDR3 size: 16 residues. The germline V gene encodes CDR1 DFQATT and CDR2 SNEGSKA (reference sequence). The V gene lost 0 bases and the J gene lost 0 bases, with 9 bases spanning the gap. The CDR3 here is CSARDRTSSYNSPLHF. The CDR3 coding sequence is TGCAGTGCTAGAGATCGAACGAGCTCCTATAATTCACCCCTCCACTTT.

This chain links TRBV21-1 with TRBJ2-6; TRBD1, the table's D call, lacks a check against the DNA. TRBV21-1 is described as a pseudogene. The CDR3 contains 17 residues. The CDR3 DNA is TGTGCCAGCAGCCCCAGACAGGGGAGGCGTGGGGCCAACGTCCTGACTTTC. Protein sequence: CASSPRQGRRGANVLTF.

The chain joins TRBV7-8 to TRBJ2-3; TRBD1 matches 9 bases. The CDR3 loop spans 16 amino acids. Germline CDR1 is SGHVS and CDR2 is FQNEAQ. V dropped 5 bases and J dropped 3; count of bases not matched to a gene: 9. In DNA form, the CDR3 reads TGTGCCAGCAGCATTACCGGGACAGGGACGACAGATACGCAGTATTTT. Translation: CASSITGTGTTDTQYF.

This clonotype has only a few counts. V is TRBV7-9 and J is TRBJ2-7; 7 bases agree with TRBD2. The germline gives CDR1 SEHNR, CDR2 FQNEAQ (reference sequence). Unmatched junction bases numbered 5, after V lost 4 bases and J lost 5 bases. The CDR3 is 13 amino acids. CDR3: CASSWGGDDEQYF. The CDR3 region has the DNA TGTGCCAGCAGCTGGGGAGGGGATGACGAGCAGTACTTC.

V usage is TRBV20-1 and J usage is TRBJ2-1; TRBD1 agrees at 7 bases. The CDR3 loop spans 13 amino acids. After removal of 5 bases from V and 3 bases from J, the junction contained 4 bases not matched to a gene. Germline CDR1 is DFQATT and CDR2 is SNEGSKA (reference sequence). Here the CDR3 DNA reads TGCAGTGCTGGAAGGGACAGCTACAATGAGCAGTTCTTC. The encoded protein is CSAGRDSYNEQFF.